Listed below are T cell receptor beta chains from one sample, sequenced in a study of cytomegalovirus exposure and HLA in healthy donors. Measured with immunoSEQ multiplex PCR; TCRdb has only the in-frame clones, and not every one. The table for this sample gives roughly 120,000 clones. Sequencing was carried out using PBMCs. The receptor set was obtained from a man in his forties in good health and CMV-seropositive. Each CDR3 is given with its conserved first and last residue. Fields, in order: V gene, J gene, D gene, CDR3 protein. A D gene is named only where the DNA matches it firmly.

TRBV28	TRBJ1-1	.	CASSFSKGPYTEAFF
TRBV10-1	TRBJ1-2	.	CASSEDGSYGYTF
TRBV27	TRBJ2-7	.	CASSSNYEQYF
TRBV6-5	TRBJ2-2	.	CASSYSLAGMDGELFF
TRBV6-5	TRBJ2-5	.	CASSLGLSGETQYF
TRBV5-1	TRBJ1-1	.	CASSLGTDFVGTEAFF
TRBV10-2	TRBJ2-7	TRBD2	CASSGLPEGGNF
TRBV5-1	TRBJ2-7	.	CASSEWERPYEQYF
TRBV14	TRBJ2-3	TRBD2	CASSQASGRPVDTQYF
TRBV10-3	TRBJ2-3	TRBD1	CAISTGTGGDTQYF
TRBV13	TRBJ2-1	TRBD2	CASSSYLNPLRLAGGDEQFF
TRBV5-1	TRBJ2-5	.	CASSLGGSSQETQYF
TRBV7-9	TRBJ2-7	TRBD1	CASSDDRVGEQYF
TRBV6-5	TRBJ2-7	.	CATSGGLSYEQYF
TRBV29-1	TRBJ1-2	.	CSVETANYGYTF
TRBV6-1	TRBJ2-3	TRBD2	CASSEVAGAYTDTQYF
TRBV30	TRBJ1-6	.	CAWSVAGWRALHF
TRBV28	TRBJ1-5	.	CASSSTDSPTPQPQHF
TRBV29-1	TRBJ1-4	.	CSVEAGRGGEKLFF
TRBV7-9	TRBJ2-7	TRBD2	CASGLAGDSYEQYF
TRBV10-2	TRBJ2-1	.	CASSLTADREQFF
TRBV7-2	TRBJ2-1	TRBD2	CASSLTSGYPSYNEQLF
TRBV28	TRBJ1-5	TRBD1	CASSSDREGQPQHF
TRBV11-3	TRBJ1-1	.	CASSFTGNTEAFF
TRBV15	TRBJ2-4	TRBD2	CATSSGGVAKNIQYF
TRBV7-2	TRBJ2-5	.	CASSLSILAQETQYF
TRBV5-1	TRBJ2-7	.	CASSPFTISYEQYF
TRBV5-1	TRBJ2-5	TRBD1	CASSNRGLGETQYF
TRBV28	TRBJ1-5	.	CASRQVGQPQHF
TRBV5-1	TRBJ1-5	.	CASSLEGGLSNQPQHF
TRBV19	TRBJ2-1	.	CASSHDRSSYNEQFF
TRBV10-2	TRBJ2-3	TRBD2	CASSVFSGRAGDTQYF
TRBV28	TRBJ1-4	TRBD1	CASGVTGTGVGHNEKLFF
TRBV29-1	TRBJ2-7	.	CSVETSGTGTYEQYF
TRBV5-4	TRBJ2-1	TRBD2	CASSLERESWNEQFF
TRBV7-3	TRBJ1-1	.	CASSLLGGDLEAFF
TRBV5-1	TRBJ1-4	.	CASSDQRRGEKLFF
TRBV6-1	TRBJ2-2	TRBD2	CASSQGLAVFTGELFF
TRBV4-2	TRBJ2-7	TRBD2	CASSQGLAGVYEQYF
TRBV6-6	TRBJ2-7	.	CASNQEQYF